The next 24 T cell receptor beta chains were all read from a single sample in a study of blood T cell repertoires in COVID-19. Clones were read by immunoSEQ multiplex PCR, and TCRdb kept only the in-frame ones, dropping some. Here the sample spans about 50,000 clones, 89% being singletons. Specimen: peripheral blood. Receptors originate from a woman aged 55-75 years with COVID-19, enrolled during active disease.

The J gene is TRBJ1-5, the V gene TRBV19, with a tentative D call TRBD1 (5 bases). Germline lookup yields CDR1 LNHDA and CDR2 SQIVND (reference sequence). Trimming took 5 bases from V and 5 from J, leaving 13 bases between them. This CDR3 region has 14 residues. This CDR3 reads CASSDQGVDQPQHF. CDR3 nucleotide sequence: TGTGCCAGTAGTGACCAGGGTGTTGATCAGCCCCAGCATTTT.

The chain links TRBV19 to TRBJ2-7, with 7 bases that match TRBD1. The V and J ends lost 7 bases and 2 bases, in that order; junction bases with no gene match: 11. Per germline, CDR1 LNHDA and CDR2 SQIVND (reference sequence). CDR3 size: 15 residues. The CDR3 loop is CASMRQGDQTYEQYF. The CDR3 bases are TGTGCCAGTATGCGGCAGGGGGACCAAACCTACGAGCAGTACTTC. The variable domain in full, completed from reference TRBV19 and TRBJ2-7, reads DGGITQSPKYLFRKEGQNVTLSCEQNLNHDAMYWYRQDPGQGLRLIYYSQIVNDFQKGDIAEGYSVSREKKESFPLTVTSAQKNPTAFYLCASMRQGDQTYEQYFGPGTRLTVT.

The chain combines TRBV3-1 (or the pseudogene TRBV3-2) with TRBJ2-1; unclear D gene. V gave up 2 bases and J gave up 0 bases, with 8 bases separating them. Germline loops: CDR1 LGHDT, CDR2 YNNKEL (reference sequence). CDR3 length: 15 residues. The CDR3 DNA is TGTGCCAGCAGCCAAACCGCCGGCTCCTACAATGAGCAGTTCTTC. Translation gives CASSQTAGSYNEQFF.

The V gene is TRBV7-9, the J gene TRBJ1-6, with D unclear. This CDR3 has 14 residues. V was clipped by 1 base and J by 6 bases, with 7 bases between them. The germline CDR1 and CDR2 sequences are SEHNR and FQNEAQ (reference sequence). This chain's CDR3 is CASSLDVGNSPLHF. Here the CDR3 DNA reads TGTGCCAGCAGCTTAGACGTCGGTAATTCACCCCTCCACTTT.

This sequence joins TRBV28 and TRBJ2-3; 7 nucleotides align to TRBD2. V gave up 2 bases and J gave up 3 bases; unmatched junction bases: 5. The CDR3 covers 15 residues. The germline gives CDR1 MDHEN, CDR2 SYDVKM. In DNA form, the CDR3 reads TGTGCCAGCAGTTTAGCGGCTAGCGGTACAGATACGCAGTATTTT. Translation gives CASSLAASGTDTQYF.

This clone was counted once. The chain combines TRBV10-3 with TRBJ2-5; 9 bases fit TRBD2. Looked up from germline, CDR1 is ENHRY and CDR2 is SYGVKD. The CDR3 loop spans 15 amino acids. V lost 10 bases, J lost 4 bases, and 13 bases stayed unmatched. The CDR3 protein is CATLAGTSPIETQYF. CDR3 sequence (DNA): TGTGCCACCCTTGCGGGGACTAGCCCTATAGAGACCCAGTACTTC.

The V call is TRBV18, the J call TRBJ1-1; a possible D gene is TRBD1 (6 bases). The germline CDR1 and CDR2 sequences are KGHSH and LQKENI. This CDR3 contains 17 residues. Trimming shortened V by 6 bases and J by 1 base, and 21 bases separated the two germline ends. The CDR3 protein is CASSPFGGGRENTEAFF. CDR3 sequence (DNA): TGTGCCAGCTCCCCCTTTGGGGGGGGGCGGGAGAACACTGAAGCTTTCTTT.

The chain combines TRBV21-1 with TRBJ1-5; the DNA was not used to check the table's D call, TRBD1. TRBV21-1 is recorded as a pseudogene. The CDR3 consists of 15 residues. Written as DNA, the CDR3 is TGTGCCAGCAGCTCGAGGACAGATAGCAATCAGCCCCAGCATTTT. Its protein product is CASSSRTDSNQPQHF.

This rearrangement joins TRBV5-6 to TRBJ1-1; the match to TRBD1 covers 7 bases. The V segment lost 4 bases and the J segment 1 base; nucleotides outside the gene matches: 10. The CDR3 is 16 amino acids. The germline CDR1 and CDR2 sequences are SGHDT and YYEEEE. The CDR3 DNA is TGTGCCAGCAGCGTGGACAGGAGAGGGGGGAACACTGAAGCTTTCTTT. Protein: CASSVDRRGGNTEAFF.

V usage is TRBV7-2 and J usage is TRBJ1-6, with D possibly TRBD1 on 5 matching bases. Germline values: CDR1 SGHTA, CDR2 FQGNSA. Deletions cut 7 bases from V and 8 bases from J, with 12 bases between. This CDR3 is built from 13 residues. The CDR3 region has the DNA TGTGCCAGCACCGGGGGGAGGGATTCACCCCTCCACTTT. It codes for CASTGGRDSPLHF. The whole variable domain, remainder taken from reference TRBV7-2 and TRBJ1-6, is GAGVSQSPSNKVTEKGKDVELRCDPISGHTALYWYRQSLGQGLEFLIYFQGNSAPDKSGLPSDRFSAERTGGSVSTLTIQRTQQEDSAVYLCASTGGRDSPLHFGNGTRLTVT.

The J gene is TRBJ2-5, the V gene TRBV7-2; 11 nucleotides line up with TRBD2. Per the germline V gene, CDR1 is SGHTA and CDR2 is FQGNSA. Trimming at V came to 3 bases and at J to 5 bases, leaving 5 bases not matched to a gene. This CDR3 contains 15 residues. CDR3 coding DNA: TGTGCCAGCAGCTTTGCCGGACTAGCGGGTGAGACCCAGTACTTC. Its protein product is CASSFAGLAGETQYF.

V gene TRBV5-6 combines with J gene TRBJ2-1; TRBD2 might be the D (6 bases). The germline CDR1 and CDR2 sequences are SGHDT and YYEEEE. The V gene lost 4 bases and the J gene lost 9 bases, with 20 bases spanning the gap. This CDR3 region has 15 residues. DNA for the CDR3: TGTGCCAGCAGCCGTGACCCGGGAGAGGAGGGTGAGCAGTTCTTC. Its translation: CASSRDPGEEGEQFF.

The chain carries TRBV6-1 and TRBJ2-3; weak D call: TRBD1 (5 bases). Germline-derived CDR1 and CDR2 are MNHNS and SASEGT. V lost 2 bases and J 2 bases, leaving 14 bases between the germline ends. CDR3 length: 16 residues. Here the CDR3 DNA reads TGTGCCAGCAGTGAAAGGCAAAGGGGATACACAGATACGCAGTATTTT. Translation gives CASSERQRGYTDTQYF.

The chain employs TRBV28 and TRBJ1-1, with 9 bases fitting TRBD1. Trimming took 4 bases from V and 4 from J; bases not matched to a gene: 4. Germline-derived CDR1 and CDR2 are MDHEN and SYDVKM. CDR3 length: 14 amino acids. CDR3 bases: TGTGCCAGCAGTTCGGGACAGGGAGGCACTGAAGCTTTCTTT. This gives the protein CASSSGQGGTEAFF.

This clone is a singleton in its sample. DNA of the CDR3: TGCAGCGCTGGACTAGCGGGAGACGGTACGCAGTATTTT. This translates into CSAGLAGDGTQYF. The gene calls are TRBV29-1 and TRBJ2-3; 13 bases map to TRBD2. There are 13 residues in the CDR3. Germline assignment: CDR1 SQVTM and CDR2 ANQGSEA. V lost 7 bases, J lost 8 bases, and 6 bases stayed unmatched.

The V gene is TRBV7-9, the J gene TRBJ1-2, with D possibly matching TRBD1 (5 bases). This CDR3 has 17 amino acids. Germline lookup yields CDR1 SEHNR and CDR2 FQNEAQ (reference sequence). Trimming stripped 5 bases from V and 8 bases from J, with 27 bases between. CDR3 nucleotides: TGTGCCAGCAGCCCGTTGGGAGGGGAGGGCTTTTATCGCGGCTACACCTTC. Its translation: CASSPLGGEGFYRGYTF.

The chain combines TRBV11-3 with TRBJ2-1; D remains unclear. The V and J ends lost 0 bases and 3 bases respectively, with 18 bases between them. The CDR3 is made up of 18 amino acids. The germline gives CDR1 SGHNT, CDR2 YENEEA. CDR3 sequence reads: CASSLDPETSFHYNEQFF. The CDR3 bases are TGTGCCAGCAGCTTAGACCCCGAGACATCCTTCCACTACAATGAGCAGTTCTTC.

The chain uses TRBV19 and TRBJ2-6, with 9 bases matching TRBD1. V was clipped by 6 bases and J by 3 bases; unmatched bases: 6. CDR3 size: 16 residues. Per germline, CDR1 LNHDA and CDR2 SQIVND (reference sequence). Written as DNA, the CDR3 is TGTGCCAGTAGGGGACAGGGTAGTCTTGGGGCCAACGTCCTGACTTTC. As protein: CASRGQGSLGANVLTF.

This clone was found a few times. The V call is TRBV4-3, the J call TRBJ2-2; D is uncertain. The CDR3 has 16 amino acids. Trimming shortened V by 4 bases and J by 6 bases, and 18 bases separated the two germline ends. Per germline, CDR1 LGHNA and CDR2 YSLEER. CDR3 protein: CASSPTPRLAPGELFF. The CDR3 DNA reads TGCGCCAGCAGCCCAACCCCTCGACTGGCCCCCGGGGAGCTGTTTTTT.

V and J are TRBV6-6 and TRBJ2-2; possibly TRBD1 for D (6 bases). V gave up 7 bases and J gave up 6 bases, with 12 bases separating them. CDR1 MNHNY and CDR2 SVGAGI come from the germline V gene (reference sequence). The CDR3 totals 13 residues. CDR3 DNA sequence: TGTGCCAGCACCGCAGGGGAGTCCGGGGAGCTGTTTTTT. This gives the protein CASTAGESGELFF.

The chain is built from TRBV30 and TRBJ1-2; 10 nucleotides agree with TRBD1. The germline V gene encodes CDR1 GTSNPN and CDR2 SVGIG (reference sequence). The CDR3 contains 14 residues. Unmatched junction bases numbered 4, after V lost 2 bases and J lost 4 bases. The CDR3 DNA is TGTGCCTGGAGTCCGGGACAGGGGCCCTATGGCTACACCTTC. This encodes CAWSPGQGPYGYTF.

The chain combines TRBV30 with TRBJ1-4; tentative D call: TRBD1 (5 bases). V was shortened by 2 bases and J by 4 bases, with 14 bases between the two germline ends. Germline assignment: CDR1 GTSNPN and CDR2 SVGIG (reference sequence). This CDR3 region has 15 residues. The CDR3 DNA is TGTGCCTGGAGTTCAGGGTTAGGGTTTAATGAAAAACTGTTTTTT. This codes for CAWSSGLGFNEKLFF.

The chain links TRBV6-5 to TRBJ2-5; a weak D match, TRBD1 (6 bases). The CDR3 contains 13 residues. Deletions cut 6 bases from V and 9 bases from J, with 17 bases between. CDR1 and CDR2 from the germline V gene are MNHEY and SVGAGI. The CDR3 DNA reads TGTGCCAGCAGCGAGACAGGCCTAGGGGCCCAGTACTTC. It yields the protein CASSETGLGAQYF.

The CDR3 sequence is CASSPWTGTNYGYTF. CDR3 sequence (DNA): TGTGCCAGCAGCCCCTGGACAGGGACGAACTATGGCTACACCTTC. This chain uses TRBV7-7 with TRBJ1-2; TRBD1 aligns across 8 bases. Germline V CDR1 and CDR2: SSHAT, FNYEAQ (reference sequence). The CDR3 runs to 15 residues. V lost 5 bases to trimming and J lost 2 bases; unmatched junction nucleotides: 7.